The entry below describes one TCR beta chain. Its target is not known. A multiplex PCR was run with 60 Vbeta primers and 13 Jbeta primers. Assay: immunoSEQ multiplex PCR; the TCRdb copy retains only in-frame clones and omits some. Of 100,000 to 150,000 clones listed, about 10% are singletons. All donors participated as healthy donors of bone marrow. The data derive from a study of cytomegalovirus exposure and HLA in healthy donors. Trimming cost V 6 bases and J 0 bases; bases outside gene matches: 8. CDR1 and CDR2 (germline): MNHEY, SVGAGI. The CDR3 loop spans 15 amino acids. General study results and limits: A classifier reportedly called cytomegalovirus status with high sensitivity and specificity. Testing in vitro showed three CMV-associated chains specific for CMV antigens. V- and J-gene trimming in TCR beta was tied to a missense DCLRE1C variant by an analysis performed later.

What was sequenced was PBMCs. The chain joins TRBV6-5 to TRBJ2-7; TRBD1 matches at 7 bases. The sequence was obtained from a middle-aged woman in good health and CMV-seropositive. The CDR3: CASSLIRDSSYEQYF. The DNA of the CDR3 is TGTGCCAGCAGCCTTATTCGGGACAGCTCCTACGAGCAGTACTTC.